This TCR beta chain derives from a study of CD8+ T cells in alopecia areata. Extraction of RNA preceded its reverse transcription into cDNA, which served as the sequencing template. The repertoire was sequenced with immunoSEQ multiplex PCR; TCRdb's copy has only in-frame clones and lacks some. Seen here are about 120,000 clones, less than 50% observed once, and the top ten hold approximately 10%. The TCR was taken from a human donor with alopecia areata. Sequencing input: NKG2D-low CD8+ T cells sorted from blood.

The CDR3 reads CASSPATDLRDTQYF. As DNA, the CDR3 is TGTGCCAGCAGCCCCGCGACGGACCTTAGGGATACGCAGTATTTT. The chain uses TRBV5-6 and TRBJ2-3, with D hard to call. The CDR3 runs to 15 residues. Germline V lookup: CDR1 SGHDT, CDR2 YYEEEE. V dropped 4 bases and J dropped 6 bases, with 18 bases sitting between them.